This record covers a single T cell receptor (beta chain). The CDR3 loop spans 15 amino acids. V lost 8 bases to trimming and J lost 11 bases, with 27 bases between them. The sample originates from a study of blood T cells in healthy people across ages. PCR was performed a second time for about 6 to 12 cycles using a sample-barcoded 5' primer and a J-beta primer mix. TCRdb passed the 5' RACE reads through MiXCR, listing each CDR3 protein once. The repertoire has over 600,000 distinct CDR3 sequences, 40% to 45% of them found once; the top ten carry approximately 29%. Per-sample PBMC isolation yielded at least 7 million cells.

Sequenced sample: blood. This rearrangement joins TRBV12-3 or TRBV12-4 to TRBJ2-5, with D uncertain. This TCR came from an elderly man in good health. The CDR3 nucleotides are TGTGCCAGCGGGTATGCGGTCCTCGGCCCCCACGGGCAGTACTTC. Protein sequence: CASGYAVLGPHGQYF.